The 21 T cell receptor beta chains reported below all come from one sample, sequenced in a study of T cell repertoires in ileal Crohn's disease. As to time point: inflamed ileum from the surgical specimen. The protocol was immunoSEQ multiplex PCR, while the TCRdb copy is restricted to in-frame clones and leaves out a portion. The sample lists around 15,000 clones, 70% to 85% seen once, with approximately 15% in the top ten. Specimen: ileal tissue. These receptors all come from an adult with Crohn's disease.

This chain joins TRBV6-5 and TRBJ1-2, with 7 bases identical to TRBD1. The CDR3 loop spans 14 amino acids. The V gene's germline CDR1 is MNHEY and CDR2 SVGAGI. The V gene end was trimmed by 6 bases and the J gene end by 4 bases; junction bases not matched to a gene: 8. CDR3 DNA: TGTGCCAGCAGCCCTTCTGACAGGGTCTATGGCTACACCTTC. Translated: CASSPSDRVYGYTF.

In its sample, this clone was seen a few times. In the same sample, other DNA sequences code for this CDR3. The V and J genes are TRBV10-2 and TRBJ2-3; D gene unclear. Trimming left V 2 bases short and J 6 bases short, with 3 bases between. The germline gives CDR1 WSHSY, CDR2 SAAADI. The CDR3 has 11 residues. The CDR3 nucleotides read TGCGCCAGCAGTGAGGGGGATACGCAGTATTTT. Its translation is CASSEGDTQYF.

The chain joins TRBV11-2 to TRBJ1-1, with a possible D match to TRBD1 (5 bases). The CDR3 sequence is 14 residues long. Trimming took 5 bases from V and 3 from J, leaving 13 bases between them. The V gene's germline CDR1 is SGHAT and CDR2 FQNNGV. In DNA form, the CDR3 reads TGTGCCAGCAGCACCCGACAGAAAGACACTGAAGCTTTCTTT. As protein: CASSTRQKDTEAFF.

The chain carries TRBV10-2 and TRBJ2-5; 8 positions match TRBD2. V shed 7 bases, J shed 2 bases, and the junction held 3 bases outside the gene matches. In germline, CDR1 is WSHSY, CDR2 SAAADI. CDR3 length equals 13 residues. CDR3 nucleotides: TGCGCCAGCACCGGGGGGGTGCAAGAGACCCAGTACTTC. Its protein product is CASTGGVQETQYF.

V is TRBV27 and J is TRBJ1-4, with D perhaps matching TRBD1 (5 bases). V lost 5 bases to trimming and J lost 7 bases, with 17 bases between them. Germline V lookup: CDR1 MNHEY, CDR2 SMNVEV (reference sequence). The CDR3 is made up of 15 amino acids. Written as DNA, the CDR3 is TGTGCCAGCAGTCCTCGCAGACAGAGGGGTGAAAAACTGTTTTTT. Its translation is CASSPRRQRGEKLFF.

J is TRBJ2-3 and V is TRBV5-4; 7 bases are shared with TRBD1. CDR1 and CDR2 from the germline V gene are SGHNT and YYREEE (reference sequence). V dropped 2 bases and J dropped 3; count of bases not matched to a gene: 9. CDR3 length: 16 amino acids. As DNA, the CDR3 is TGTGCCAGCAGCTTAAATTATCAGGGGGAGACAGATACGCAGTATTTT. It specifies CASSLNYQGETDTQYF.

This chain links TRBV4-1 with TRBJ1-3; TRBD1 might be the D (5 bases). Trimming cost V 4 bases and J 4 bases, with 17 bases left between them. The CDR3 is made up of 16 amino acids. CDR1 and CDR2 (germline): MGHRA, YSYEKL. The CDR3 DNA reads as TGCGCCAGCAGCCGGAACCTCGGGACTTCCGGAAACACCATATATTTT. Protein: CASSRNLGTSGNTIYF.

This chain connects TRBV6-1 to TRBJ1-5; TRBD1 matches 9 bases. CDR1 MNHNS and CDR2 SASEGT come from the germline V gene. The CDR3 consists of 13 residues. After removal of 6 bases from V and 7 bases from J, the junction contained 4 bases not matched to a gene. The CDR3 region is CASRDRGDQPQHF. CDR3 DNA sequence: TGTGCCAGCAGAGACAGGGGGGACCAGCCCCAGCATTTT.

A few counts support this clone. CDR3 amino acids: CASSGGFGNTIYF. The CDR3 region has the DNA TGTGCCAGCAGTGGGGGGTTTGGAAACACCATATATTTT. The chain employs TRBV2 and TRBJ1-3; weak D call: TRBD1 (5 bases). V lost 4 bases and J lost 3, with 7 bases in between. This CDR3 spans 13 amino acids. CDR1 is SNHLY, CDR2 FYNNEI, per germline.

This sequence joins TRBV5-4 and TRBJ2-2; TRBD1 might be the D (5 bases). From germline, CDR1 is SGHNT and CDR2 YYREEE (reference sequence). With 4 bases removed from V and 2 bases from J, the gap between germline ends came to 9 bases. This CDR3 spans 14 amino acids. The CDR3 protein is CASSQDINTGELFF. The CDR3 nucleotides read TGTGCCAGCAGCCAGGACATTAACACCGGGGAGCTGTTTTTT.

CDR3 amino acids: CASSLSQRAYEQYF. The CDR3 DNA follows: TGTGCCAGCAGCTTATCCCAGAGGGCATACGAGCAGTACTTC. V gene TRBV7-6 combines with J gene TRBJ2-7; tentatively, D is TRBD2 (5 bases). CDR1 and CDR2 (germline): SGHVS, FNYEAQ. The CDR3 length is 14 residues. V was shortened by 2 bases and J by 4 bases, with 12 bases between the two germline ends. The variable domain in full, completed from reference TRBV7-6 and TRBJ2-7, reads GAGVSQSPRYKVTKRGQDVALRCDPISGHVSLYWYRQALGQGPEFLTYFNYEAQQDKSGLPNDRFSAERPEGSISTLTIQRTEQRDSAMYRCASSLSQRAYEQYFGPGTRLTVT.

This chain connects TRBV6-5 to TRBJ2-7; 7 positions match TRBD1. The CDR3 length is 14 residues. Looked up from germline, CDR1 is MNHEY and CDR2 is SVGAGI. The V segment lost 7 bases and the J segment 4 bases; nucleotides outside the gene matches: 10. For the CDR3, the DNA is TGTGCCAGCATCGGACAGGTGAATGGTTACGAGCAGTACTTC. It codes for CASIGQVNGYEQYF.

V gene TRBV29-1 combines with J gene TRBJ1-1; 9 bases fit TRBD1. From germline, CDR1 is SQVTM and CDR2 ANQGSEA. The CDR3 runs 13 residues. Trimming took 6 bases from V and 3 from J; bases not matched to a gene: 5. The CDR3 nucleotides read TGCAGCGTCGCGACAGGGGGATACACTGAAGCTTTCTTT. This encodes CSVATGGYTEAFF. Full variable domain (outside the CDR3, taken from reference TRBV29-1 and TRBJ1-1): SAVISQKPSRDICQRGTSLTIQCQVDSQVTMMFWYRQQPGQSLTLIATANQGSEATYESGFVIDKFPISRPNLTFSTLTVSNMSPEDSSIYLCSVATGGYTEAFFGQGTRLTVV.

The chain links TRBV6-5 to TRBJ2-2, with D possibly matching TRBD2 (6 bases). The germline V gene encodes CDR1 MNHEY and CDR2 SVGAGI. This CDR3 spans 14 amino acids. Trimming shortened V by 5 bases and J by 7 bases, and 14 bases separated the two germline ends. CDR3 nucleotides: TGTGCCAGCAGTGCCCCCGGGGGTAGCGGGGAGCTGTTTTTT. The encoded protein is CASSAPGGSGELFF.

This rearrangement joins TRBV6-5 to TRBJ1-5; TRBD1 is a possible D gene (5 bases). Per the germline V gene, CDR1 is MNHEY and CDR2 is SVGAGI. Between the trimmed V and J ends, which lost 0 bases and 6 bases, there was a span of 9 bases. CDR3 size: 14 residues. CDR3 region: CASSYSREGQPQHF. The DNA for the CDR3 is TGTGCCAGCAGTTACTCCAGGGAGGGTCAGCCCCAGCATTTT.

V and J are TRBV11-2 and TRBJ2-5, with D unresolved. The germline CDR1 and CDR2 sequences are SGHAT and FQNNGV. The CDR3 sequence is 11 residues long. V shed 5 bases and J shed 5 bases, with 6 bases lying between them. The CDR3 coding sequence is TGTGCCAGCAGCCAAACGGAGACCCAGTACTTC. Residues: CASSQTETQYF.

This clone was counted only a few times. The V and J genes are TRBV6-1 and TRBJ2-5, with D unresolved. The CDR3 covers 14 residues. CDR1 and CDR2 from the germline V gene are MNHNS and SASEGT. V lost 8 bases and J 0 bases, leaving 13 bases between the germline ends. CDR3 amino acids: CASGALRDQETQYF. CDR3 in DNA: TGTGCCAGCGGAGCGTTAAGGGACCAAGAGACCCAGTACTTC.

The rearrangement links TRBV9 to TRBJ1-1; no reliable D call. CDR3 length: 18 residues. CDR1 is SGDLS, CDR2 YYNGEE, per germline. The ends were cut back, 0 bases at V and 1 base at J, with 19 bases in the middle. Written as DNA, the CDR3 is TGTGCCAGCAGCGTAGGTATCACGGTGCCGGCCAAGAACACTGAAGCTTTCTTT. Its translation is CASSVGITVPAKNTEAFF.

The chain couples TRBV11-2 to TRBJ2-3; D not resolved. This CDR3 contains 10 residues. In germline, CDR1 is SGHAT, CDR2 FQNNGV. Trimming left V 1 base short and J 10 bases short, with 3 bases between. CDR3 sequence reads: CASSLVAQYF. CDR3 in DNA: TGTGCCAGCAGCTTAGTCGCGCAGTATTTT.

In its sample, this clone is medium-sized. The chain joins TRBV7-9 to TRBJ2-7; possible D gene TRBD1, 6 bases. The CDR3 is 15 amino acids. V gave up 1 base and J gave up 2 bases, with 12 bases separating them. CDR1 and CDR2 (germline): SEHNR, FQNEAQ (reference sequence). Here the CDR3 DNA reads TGTGCCAGCAGCTTAGGGCAGGGGTTCACCTACGAGCAGTACTTC. Its protein is CASSLGQGFTYEQYF.

The chain joins TRBV5-4 to TRBJ2-7; D possibly corresponds to TRBD2 (6 bases). Germline V gene lookup returns CDR1 SGHNT and CDR2 YYREEE (reference sequence). V lost 5 bases and J lost 0, with 12 bases in between. The CDR3 spans 14 residues. CDR3 residues: CASSGRGSSYEQYF. The CDR3 DNA is TGTGCCAGCAGTGGACGGGGGAGCTCCTACGAGCAGTACTTC.